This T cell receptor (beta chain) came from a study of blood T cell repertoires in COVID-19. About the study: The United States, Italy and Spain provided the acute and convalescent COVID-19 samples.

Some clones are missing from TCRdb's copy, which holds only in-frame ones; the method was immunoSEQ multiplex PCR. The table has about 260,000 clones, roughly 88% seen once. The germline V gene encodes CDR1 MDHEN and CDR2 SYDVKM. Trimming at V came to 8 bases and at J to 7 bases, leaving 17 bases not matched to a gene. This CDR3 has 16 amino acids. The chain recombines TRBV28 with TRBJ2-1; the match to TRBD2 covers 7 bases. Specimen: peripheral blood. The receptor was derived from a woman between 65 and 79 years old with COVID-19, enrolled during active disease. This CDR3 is CASLTQGAGKGNEQFF. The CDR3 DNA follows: TGTGCCAGCCTTACGCAGGGAGCGGGAAAAGGTAATGAGCAGTTCTTC.